The next 28 T cell receptor beta chains were all read from a single sample in a study of cytomegalovirus exposure and HLA in healthy donors. PCR was performed using 60 Vbeta and 13 Jbeta primers. Clones were read by immunoSEQ multiplex PCR, and TCRdb kept only the in-frame ones, dropping some. The data show 120,000 or so clones, approximately 75% seen once. Sequenced sample: PBMCs. All receptors derive from a middle-aged man in good health and CMV-seronegative.

Comment on this clone: Sequence at one end of the junction differs from germline and may be a read error. The chain has TRBV30 and TRBJ2-3; 8 bases fit TRBD2. The length of the CDR3 is 13 residues. Germline values: CDR1 GTSNPN, CDR2 SVGIG (reference sequence). The CDR3 reads CAGRAGGTDTQYF. CDR3 nucleotide sequence: TGTGCCGGGAGAGCGGGAGGCACAGATACGCAGTATTTT. Using reference TRBV30 and TRBJ2-3 for the parts outside the CDR3, the full variable domain is SQTIHQWPATLVQPVGSPLSLECTVEGTSNPNLYWYRQAAGRGLQLLFYSVGIGQISSEVPQNLSASRPQDRQFILSSKKLLLSDSGFYLCAGRAGGTDTQYFGPGTRLTVL.

V and J are TRBV6-1 and TRBJ1-5, with a weak D call TRBD1 (5 bases). The CDR3 loop spans 14 amino acids. Germline V gene sequence: CDR1 MNHNS, CDR2 SASEGT. V dropped 7 bases and J dropped 1 base, with 11 bases sitting between them. The CDR3 is CASIPTVSNQPQHF. The CDR3 DNA follows: TGTGCCAGCATCCCGACAGTAAGCAATCAGCCCCAGCATTTT.

This clone was seen once. CDR3 residues: CASSELAFADTQYF. The CDR3 nucleotides read TGTGCCAGCAGTGAACTGGCTTTCGCAGATACGCAGTATTTT. This rearrangement joins TRBV2 to TRBJ2-3; no clear D gene. Germline loops: CDR1 SNHLY, CDR2 FYNNEI. The CDR3 totals 14 residues. V was clipped by 2 bases and J by 4 bases, with 10 bases between them.

This chain links TRBV28 with TRBJ1-2; maybe TRBD1 (6 bases). Germline V gene data show CDR1 as MDHEN and CDR2 as SYDVKM. V was clipped by 3 bases and J by 6 bases, with 14 bases between them. The CDR3 length is 14 residues. The CDR3 DNA reads TGTGCCAGCAGTTTGGGACACAGGGCAGATGGCTACACCTTC. It encodes CASSLGHRADGYTF.

This chain links TRBV9 with TRBJ2-1, with TRBD2 matching 7 bases. CDR3 length: 16 amino acids. The germline V gene encodes CDR1 SGDLS and CDR2 YYNGEE. With 0 bases clipped from V and 7 bases from J, the junction kept 10 bases outside the gene matches. The CDR3 region has the DNA TGTGCCAGCAGCGTAGATTCGTGGGGGGAGGGAAATGAGCAGTTCTTC. It is translated as CASSVDSWGEGNEQFF.

The chain joins TRBV10-2 to TRBJ1-4; 7 nucleotides line up with TRBD1. The V and J ends lost 5 bases and 8 bases, in that order; junction bases with no gene match: 11. Germline V gives CDR1 WSHSY, CDR2 SAAADI. The CDR3 consists of 15 residues. CDR3 amino acids: CASSNTGAISEKLFF. The DNA for the CDR3 is TGCGCCAGCAGTAACACAGGGGCAATTTCGGAAAAACTGTTTTTT.

This clone was counted between two and nine times. The chain carries TRBV19 and TRBJ2-5; TRBD2 agrees at 9 bases. Near its end, the DNA agrees better with TRBJ2-7, so the J call may be wrong. The CDR3 length is 17 residues. The germline gives CDR1 LNHDA, CDR2 SQIVND (reference sequence). This CDR3 reads CASSELGAGGFSYEQYF. The CDR3 region has the DNA TGTGCCAGTAGTGAGTTGGGCGCGGGAGGGTTTTCCTACGAGCAGTACTTC.

The rearrangement joins TRBV7-6 to TRBJ2-5; 9 positions agree with TRBD2. Trimming cost V 5 bases and J 7 bases; bases outside gene matches: 11. The CDR3 is 15 amino acids. In germline, CDR1 is SGHVS, CDR2 FNYEAQ. The CDR3 DNA reads as TGTGCCAGCAGCGTACTAGCGGGTGCGGGGGCGACCCAGTACTTC. Translation: CASSVLAGAGATQYF.

The rearrangement links TRBV11-2 to TRBJ1-1; TRBD1 might be the D (6 bases). CDR1 is SGHAT, CDR2 FQNNGV, per germline. This CDR3 has 15 amino acids. The V and J ends lost 7 bases and 4 bases respectively, with 19 bases between them. This chain's CDR3 is CASIETPRRGTEAFF. CDR3 sequence (DNA): TGTGCCAGCATCGAAACCCCCCGCAGGGGCACTGAAGCTTTCTTT.

This clone showed up just once. This chain links TRBV7-8 with TRBJ1-3; D possibly corresponds to TRBD1 (6 bases). CDR1 SGHVS and CDR2 FQNEAQ come from the germline V gene. The CDR3 consists of 15 residues. V shed 1 base and J shed 11 bases, with 18 bases lying between them. The CDR3 bases are TGTGCCAGCAGCTTAGGTCCAGGGGTCGATGGGGCCATATATTTT. It specifies CASSLGPGVDGAIYF.

This sequence joins TRBV11-2 and TRBJ2-1; TRBD2 agrees at 12 bases. Germline CDR1 SGHAT, CDR2 FQNNGV. This CDR3 spans 16 amino acids. With 5 bases clipped from V and 4 bases from J, the junction kept 6 bases outside the gene matches. In DNA, the CDR3 is TGTGCCAGCAGCAAACCCGGGACTAGCGGGTACAATGAGCAGTTCTTC. It encodes CASSKPGTSGYNEQFF.

With regard to this clone: A read error may account for a junction end that differs from germline. The chain combines TRBV7-2 with TRBJ2-4; the match to TRBD1 covers 8 bases. Germline V gives CDR1 SGHTA, CDR2 FQGNSA. The CDR3 length is 17 residues. The CDR3: CASSHVNSITGGNSQYF. In DNA, the CDR3 is TGTGCCAGCAGTCACGTCAACTCCATAACAGGGGGAAACAGTCAGTACTTC. Based on the CDR3 plus reference TRBV7-2 and TRBJ2-4, the full variable domain is GAGVSQSPSNKVTEKGKDVELRCDPISGHTALYWYRQSLGQGLEFLIYFQGNSAPDKSGLPSDRFSAERTGGSVSTLTIQRTQQEDSAVYLCASSHVNSITGGNSQYFGAGTRLSVL.

The V call is TRBV9, the J call TRBJ1-2; D gene unclear. V was shortened by 4 bases and J by 6 bases, with 7 bases between the two germline ends. Per germline, CDR1 SGDLS and CDR2 YYNGEE. The CDR3 is made up of 11 amino acids. This CDR3 is CASSPVDGYTF. In DNA, the CDR3 is TGTGCCAGCAGCCCGGTTGATGGCTACACCTTC.

The rearrangement links TRBV6-6 to TRBJ1-1, with D maybe TRBD1 (6 bases). Germline V gene lookup returns CDR1 MNHNY and CDR2 SVGAGI (reference sequence). V was pared by 5 bases and J by 0 bases, with 10 bases between. The CDR3 has 14 amino acids. CDR3 region: CASSTGSLNTEAFF. DNA for the CDR3: TGTGCCAGCAGTACAGGGTCCTTGAACACTGAAGCTTTCTTT.

The rearrangement joins TRBV7-9 to TRBJ2-7; D is perhaps TRBD2 (5 bases). The CDR3 loop spans 11 amino acids. Germline CDR1 reads SEHNR; CDR2 reads FQNEAQ (reference sequence). Here the CDR3 DNA reads TGTACGAGCGGTTCTACCTACGAGCAGTACTTC. Translated: CTSGSTYEQYF.

The V gene is TRBV5-6, the J gene TRBJ1-1, with 9 bases matching TRBD1. The germline gives CDR1 SGHDT, CDR2 YYEEEE. This CDR3 spans 16 amino acids. The ends lost 3 bases at V and 0 bases at J; junction bases unmatched: 6. The CDR3, as DNA: TGTGCCAGCAGCTACGGGACAGGGCGTCTGAACACTGAAGCTTTCTTT. This translates into CASSYGTGRLNTEAFF.

V gene TRBV7-9 combines with J gene TRBJ2-1, with 8 nucleotides matching TRBD2. Looked up from germline, CDR1 is SEHNR and CDR2 is FQNEAQ (reference sequence). V was clipped by 5 bases and J by 8 bases; unmatched bases: 5. The CDR3 loop spans 13 amino acids. CDR3 nucleotides: TGTGCCAGCAGCACGCGGGAGGTACATGAGCAGTTCTTC. This encodes CASSTREVHEQFF.

There are a few counts of this clone. This sequence joins TRBV11-3 and TRBJ2-3; 9 bases align to TRBD2. V dropped 1 base and J dropped 4; count of bases not matched to a gene: 3. Per the germline V gene, CDR1 is SGHNT and CDR2 is YENEEA. The CDR3 sequence is 15 residues long. The CDR3 loop is CASSLGAGGPDTQYF. CDR3 DNA sequence: TGTGCCAGCAGCTTAGGGGCGGGGGGGCCAGATACGCAGTATTTT.

The chain has TRBV29-1 and TRBJ1-3, with D possibly being TRBD1 (6 bases). CDR3 length equals 16 residues. In germline, CDR1 is SQVTM, CDR2 ANQGSEA. The V and J ends lost 7 bases and 0 bases respectively, with 19 bases between them. CDR3 coding DNA: TGCAGCGCCATACCTACAGGGATGTACTCTGGAAACACCATATATTTT. Encoded protein: CSAIPTGMYSGNTIYF.

The CDR3 is CASRPLDRNYGYTF. The CDR3 bases are TGTGCCAGCAGGCCCCTCGACAGAAACTATGGCTACACCTTC. This chain joins TRBV6-5 and TRBJ1-2, with D perhaps TRBD1 (5 bases). V was clipped by 6 bases and J by 2 bases, with 13 bases between them. The germline V gene has CDR1 MNHEY and CDR2 SVGAGI. The CDR3 length is 14 residues.

This clone was seen a few times. The V call is TRBV5-4, the J call TRBJ1-2; D is unclear. Trimming shortened V by 1 base and J by 4 bases, and 14 bases separated the two germline ends. CDR1 and CDR2 from the germline V gene are SGHNT and YYREEE (reference sequence). The CDR3 extends over 15 amino acids. The CDR3 bases are TGTGCCAGCAGCTTGTTAGAGGGAGGCTTCTATGGCTACACCTTC. It is translated as CASSLLEGGFYGYTF.

The chain employs TRBV6-5 and TRBJ2-7, with 9 positions matching TRBD2. The junction had 6 bases not matched to a gene; V was cut back by 8 bases and J by 4 bases. Germline V CDR1 and CDR2: MNHEY, SVGAGI. The CDR3 loop spans 13 amino acids. CDR3 nucleotides: TGTGCCAGCGTACCTGCGGGGGGGTACGAGCAGTACTTC. This codes for CASVPAGGYEQYF.

The gene calls are TRBV30 and TRBJ1-1; 8 positions match TRBD1. The CDR3 is 12 amino acids. J gave up 6 bases and V 6 bases, and 6 bases lay outside the gene matches. Germline V gene data show CDR1 as GTSNPN and CDR2 as SVGIG (reference sequence). The CDR3 DNA sequence: TGTGCCTGCACCCCAGGGGGCCCTGAAGCTTTCTTT. It translates to CACTPGGPEAFF.

V usage is TRBV6-5 and J usage is TRBJ2-2; no firm D call. The CDR3 has 14 residues. Germline values: CDR1 MNHEY, CDR2 SVGAGI. Between the trimmed V and J ends, which lost 2 bases and 4 bases, there was a span of 8 bases. Here the CDR3 DNA reads TGTGCCAGCAGTTACCGAGACTCCACCGGGGAGCTGTTTTTT. This encodes CASSYRDSTGELFF.

The J gene is TRBJ1-2, the V gene TRBV27; D is uncertain. Germline-derived CDR1 and CDR2 are MNHEY and SMNVEV (reference sequence). The CDR3 totals 13 residues. V lost 6 bases and J 5 bases, leaving 13 bases between the germline ends. The CDR3 loop reads CASSTGGYYGYTF. CDR3 nucleotide sequence: TGTGCCAGCAGCACGGGAGGTTATTATGGCTACACCTTC.

This rearrangement joins TRBV27 to TRBJ1-6; tentatively, D is TRBD1 (5 bases). Germline V gene sequence: CDR1 MNHEY, CDR2 SMNVEV (reference sequence). V was clipped by 1 base and J by 10 bases, with 14 bases between them. The CDR3 runs 15 residues. CDR3 DNA sequence: TGTGCCAGCAGTTTATTCTCGGGGGTTGGCTCACCCCTCCACTTT. Translated, it gives CASSLFSGVGSPLHF.

This clone has just one count. The chain has TRBV7-2 and TRBJ2-3; 7 positions agree with TRBD2. Looked up from germline, CDR1 is SGHTA and CDR2 is FQGNSA. J gave up 10 bases and V 4 bases, and 11 bases lay outside the gene matches. The CDR3 runs to 14 residues. The CDR3 nucleotides read TGTGCCAGCAGCTCCCTAGCAGAGCGGGAACCGCAGTATTTT. This encodes CASSSLAEREPQYF.

The V and J genes are TRBV2 and TRBJ1-5, with 9 bases identical to TRBD1. This CDR3 spans 16 amino acids. Trimming cost V 4 bases and J 1 base; bases outside gene matches: 5. Per germline, CDR1 SNHLY and CDR2 FYNNEI. The CDR3 DNA reads as TGTGCCAGCAGTGCACAGGGGGCTCTGAGCAATCAGCCCCAGCATTTT. Protein product: CASSAQGALSNQPQHF.